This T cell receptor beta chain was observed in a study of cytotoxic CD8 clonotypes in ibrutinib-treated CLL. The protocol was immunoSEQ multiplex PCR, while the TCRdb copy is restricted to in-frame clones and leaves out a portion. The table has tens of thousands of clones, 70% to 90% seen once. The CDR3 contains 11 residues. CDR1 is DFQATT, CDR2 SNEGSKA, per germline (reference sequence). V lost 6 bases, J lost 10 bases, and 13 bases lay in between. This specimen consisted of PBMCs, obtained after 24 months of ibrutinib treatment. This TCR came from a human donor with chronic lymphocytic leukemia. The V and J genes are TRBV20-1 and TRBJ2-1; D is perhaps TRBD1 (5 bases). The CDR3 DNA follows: TGCAGTGCACCGAACAGGCGCGAGCAGTTCTTC. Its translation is CSAPNRREQFF.